These T cell receptor beta chains were read from a single sample in a study of identical twins. TCRdb fed the 5' RACE reads into MiXCR, producing one record per CDR3 protein. The table lists approximately 230,000 distinct CDR3 sequences, around an eighth of them singletons, with about 9% in the top ten. The sample taken for sequencing was memory (CD45RO+) T cells sorted from blood. The receptors were gathered from a woman aged 18-35 years in good health. The CDR3 runs from the conserved cysteine through the conserved F or W. The D gene is left open where the match is weak. Clone size is given for some rows only: seen once, a few or many times, or a class if the clone is expanded.

>TRBD2|TRBV7-2|TRBJ2-2|15|NA
CASSLMRLAGGELFF
TGTGCCAGCAGCTTAATGCGACTAGCGGGCGGGGAGCTGTTTTTT
>NA|TRBV20-1|TRBJ1-1|12|many
CSAWRGATEAFF
TGCAGTGCCTGGAGGGGGGCTACTGAAGCTTTCTTT
>NA|TRBV14|TRBJ2-1|15|few
CASSQNREWYNEQFF
TGTGCCAGCAGCCAGAACCGGGAGTGGTACAATGAGCAGTTCTTC
>NA|TRBV20-1|TRBJ2-1|11|NA
CSARSGGQQFF
TGCAGTGCTAGGTCCGGGGGCCAGCAGTTCTTC
>NA|TRBV20-1|TRBJ2-3|15|few
CSATEGSQSTDTQYF
TGCAGTGCCACAGAGGGTAGTCAGAGCACAGATACGCAGTATTTT
>TRBD1|TRBV7-7|TRBJ2-7|13|NA
CASSRDRNYEQYF
TGTGCTAGCAGCCGGGACAGGAACTACGAGCAGTACTTC
>NA|TRBV29-1|TRBJ2-3|13|many
CSVVRPGADTQYF
TGCAGCGTTGTGCGGCCAGGGGCCGATACGCAGTATTTT
>NA|TRBV20-1|TRBJ2-7|12|NA
CSGRTPSYEQYF
TGCAGTGGTAGGACGCCCTCCTACGAGCAGTACTTC
>NA|TRBV9|TRBJ2-5|14|NA
CASSPGTILETQYF
TGTGCCAGCAGCCCAGGGACAATTCTGGAGACCCAGTACTTC
>TRBD2|TRBV15|TRBJ2-7|15|few
CATSLSPSGSRGQYF
TGTGCCACCAGCTTATCCCCTAGCGGGAGTAGGGGGCAGTACTTC
>TRBD1|TRBV10-3|TRBJ2-7|14|few
CAISDPGQIYEQYF
TGTGCCATCAGTGATCCGGGACAGATCTACGAGCAGTACTTC
>TRBD2|TRBV24-1|TRBJ2-1|19|NA
CATSAVTSGRGGSYNEQFF
TGTGCCACCAGTGCCGTGACTAGCGGGAGGGGTGGCTCCTACAATGAGCAGTTCTTC
>TRBD2|TRBV5-1|TRBJ2-1|16|many
CASSRTGTSGGNEQFF
TGCGCCAGCAGCAGAACCGGGACTAGCGGGGGCAATGAGCAGTTCTTC
>NA|TRBV5-1|TRBJ2-3|13|NA
CTSSDPGADTQYF
TGCACCAGCAGCGACCCAGGGGCGGATACGCAGTATTTT
>TRBD2|TRBV3-1|TRBJ2-7|15|NA
CASSQGGGVSYEQYF
TGTGCCAGCAGCCAAGGCGGGGGGGTATCGTACGAGCAGTACTTC
>NA|TRBV20-1|TRBJ1-3|13|NA
CSAIQGRGYTIYF
TGCAGTGCTATCCAGGGAAGAGGCTACACCATATATTTT
>NA|TRBV6-1|TRBJ2-3|12|many
CASSLVRDTQYF
TGTGCCAGCAGCCTCGTGAGGGATACGCAGTATTTT
>TRBD1|TRBV7-2|TRBJ2-2|17|few
CASSYVRQGLRTGELFF
TGTGCCAGCAGCTACGTCAGACAGGGGTTAAGAACCGGGGAGCTGTTTTTT
>NA|TRBV7-8|TRBJ1-1|15|few
CASSKGGDLNTEAFF
TGTGCCAGCAGCAAGGGGGGGGACTTGAACACTGAAGCTTTCTTT
>NA|TRBV7-9|TRBJ1-4|16|NA
CASSLDGSRAGEKLFF
TGTGCCAGCAGCTTAGATGGGAGCAGGGCGGGTGAAAAACTGTTTTTT
>NA|TRBV2|TRBJ2-5|12|few
CASQADQETQYF
TGTGCCAGCCAGGCAGACCAAGAGACCCAGTACTTC
>TRBD2|TRBV5-1|TRBJ2-7|17|few
CASKRASGGFGSYEQYF
TGCGCCAGCAAGAGGGCTAGCGGGGGGTTCGGCTCCTACGAGCAGTACTTC
>NA|TRBV7-2|TRBJ1-5|12|many
CASSLLNQPQHF
TGTGCCAGCAGCTTGTTAAATCAGCCCCAGCATTTT
>TRBD2|TRBV20-1|TRBJ2-3|14|NA
CSAKRLAGTDTQYF
TGCAGTGCTAAAAGACTAGCGGGGACAGATACGCAGTATTTT
>TRBD2|TRBV29-1|TRBJ2-7|13|few
CSVVLAGRDEQYF
TGCAGCGTTGTACTAGCGGGACGTGACGAGCAGTACTTC
>NA|TRBV10-2|TRBJ2-2|16|many
CASSFGGRRDTGELFF
TGCGCCAGCAGTTTTGGGGGGAGACGTGACACCGGGGAGCTGTTTTTT
>NA|TRBV11-2|TRBJ1-6|14|few
CASSFYSSDSPLHF
TGTGCCAGCAGCTTTTACAGCTCCGACTCACCCCTCCACTTT
>NA|TRBV6-5|TRBJ2-1|9|NA
CAVNNEQFF
TGTGCCGTAAACAATGAGCAGTTCTTC
>NA|TRBV20-1|TRBJ2-4|17|NA
CSATRDLYHAGKNIQYF
TGCAGTGCTACCCGGGACCTTTACCACGCGGGCAAAAACATTCAGTACTTC
>TRBD1|TRBV25-1|TRBJ1-2|16|NA
CASSEFGDRANYGYTF
TGTGCCAGCAGTGAATTCGGGGACAGAGCTAACTATGGCTACACCTTC
>NA|TRBV7-2|TRBJ2-2|15|NA
CASSLAVLVTGELFF
TGTGCCAGCAGCTTGGCTGTTCTAGTAACCGGGGAGCTGTTTTTT
>TRBD2|TRBV20-1|TRBJ2-1|15|NA
CSARFLRGSYNEQFF
TGCAGTGCTAGGTTTCTGCGCGGGAGCTACAATGAGCAGTTCTTC
>NA|TRBV5-1|TRBJ2-5|15|NA
CASSLGQGGPKTQYF
TGCGCCAGCAGCCTAGGACAGGGAGGGCCAAAGACCCAGTACTTC
>NA|TRBV5-1|TRBJ2-1|15|many
CASSLSGQEGNEQFF
TGCGCCAGCAGCTTGTCGGGACAAGAAGGAAATGAGCAGTTCTTC
>NA|TRBV14|TRBJ2-3|13|few
CASSQDRGLSQYF
TGTGCCAGCAGCCAAGATCGGGGCCTGTCGCAGTATTTT
>NA|TRBV7-2|TRBJ1-1|15|NA
CASSLGGRGSTEAFF
TGTGCCAGCAGCTTAGGAGGTCGGGGTTCCACTGAAGCTTTCTTT
>NA|TRBV2|TRBJ2-1|16|NA
CASSGRRGTSYNEQFF
TGTGCCAGCAGTGGGCGGCGGGGCACTTCCTACAATGAGCAGTTCTTC
>TRBD1|TRBV25-1|TRBJ1-3|16|NA
CASRYGQATSGNTIYF
TGTGCCAGCCGTTATGGACAGGCCACCTCTGGAAACACCATATATTTT
>TRBD1|TRBV13|TRBJ2-4|14|many
CASSHRGSGDIQYF
TGTGCCAGCAGCCACAGGGGGAGTGGGGACATTCAGTACTTC
>NA|TRBV25-1|TRBJ1-4|15|few
CASSDPSAHNEKLFF
TGTGCCAGCAGTGACCCAAGCGCCCATAATGAAAAACTGTTTTTT
>NA|TRBV29-1|TRBJ1-1|17|many
CSVEGRDIGLGNTEAFF
TGCAGCGTTGAAGGGCGGGACATCGGCCTAGGGAACACTGAAGCTTTCTTT
>TRBD1|TRBV5-1|TRBJ2-2|14|NA
CAGSLAGGTGELFF
TGCGCCGGCAGCTTGGCAGGGGGCACCGGGGAGCTGTTTTTT
>TRBD1|TRBV27|TRBJ1-6|16|few
CASSPRDRVYNSPLHF
TGTGCCAGCAGCCCCCGGGACAGGGTCTATAATTCACCCCTCCACTTT
>NA|TRBV4-3|TRBJ2-7|15|NA
CASSRSSQESYEQYF
TGCGCCAGCAGCCGCTCGTCGCAGGAGTCCTACGAGCAGTACTTC
>TRBD1|TRBV7-6|TRBJ2-2|16|NA
CASSFTGTGVTGELFF
TGTGCCAGCAGCTTTACCGGGACAGGGGTCACCGGGGAGCTGTTTTTT
>NA|TRBV11-2|TRBJ1-2|15|NA
CASSLGVGMEYGYTF
TGTGCCAGCAGCTTAGGGGTAGGGATGGAATATGGCTACACCTTC
>TRBD1|TRBV18|TRBJ2-7|13|NA
CASSPDRNYEQYF
TGTGCCAGCTCACCGGACAGGAACTACGAGCAGTACTTC
>TRBD1|TRBV29-1|TRBJ2-7|13|NA
CSVQGTGYSEQYF
TGCAGCGTACAAGGGACAGGGTACTCCGAGCAGTACTTC
>TRBD1|TRBV27|TRBJ2-1|16|NA
CASRINSGQGAHEQFF
TGTGCCAGCAGAATAAACTCGGGGCAGGGGGCCCATGAGCAGTTCTTC
>NA|TRBV6-5|TRBJ1-1|12|few
CASSHRVGEAFF
TGTGCCAGCAGCCACAGGGTTGGTGAAGCTTTCTTT
>NA|TRBV3-1|TRBJ1-1|13|NA
CASSQVVRTEAFF
TGTGCCAGCAGCCAAGTAGTACGGACTGAAGCTTTCTTT
>NA|TRBV12-3/TRBV12-4|TRBJ1-6|15|NA
CASSHPAARNSPLHF
TGTGCCAGCAGTCATCCTGCTGCGCGGAATTCACCCCTCCACTTT
>NA|TRBV18|TRBJ2-7|16|once
CASSPPPMRGRYEQYF
TGTGCCAGCTCACCCCCCCCGATGCGGGGACGCTACGAGCAGTACTTC
>NA|TRBV5-6|TRBJ1-2|15|NA
CASSLGGPPLDGYTF
TGTGCCAGCAGCTTGGGGGGACCTCCGCTCGATGGCTACACCTTC